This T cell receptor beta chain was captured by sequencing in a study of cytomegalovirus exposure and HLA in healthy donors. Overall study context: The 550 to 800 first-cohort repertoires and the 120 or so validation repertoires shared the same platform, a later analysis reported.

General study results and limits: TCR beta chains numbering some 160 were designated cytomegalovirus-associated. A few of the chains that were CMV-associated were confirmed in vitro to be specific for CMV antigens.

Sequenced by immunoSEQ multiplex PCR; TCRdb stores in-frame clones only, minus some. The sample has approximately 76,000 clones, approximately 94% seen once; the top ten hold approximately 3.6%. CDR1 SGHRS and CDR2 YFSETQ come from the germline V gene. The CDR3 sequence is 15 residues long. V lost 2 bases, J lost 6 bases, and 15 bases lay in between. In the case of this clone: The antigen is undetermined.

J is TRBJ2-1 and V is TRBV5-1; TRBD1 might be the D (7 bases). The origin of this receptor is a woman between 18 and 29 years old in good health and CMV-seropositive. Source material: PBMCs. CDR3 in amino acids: CASSLGGGDFNEQFF. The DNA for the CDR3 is TGCGCCAGCAGCTTAGGAGGGGGCGACTTCAATGAGCAGTTCTTC.